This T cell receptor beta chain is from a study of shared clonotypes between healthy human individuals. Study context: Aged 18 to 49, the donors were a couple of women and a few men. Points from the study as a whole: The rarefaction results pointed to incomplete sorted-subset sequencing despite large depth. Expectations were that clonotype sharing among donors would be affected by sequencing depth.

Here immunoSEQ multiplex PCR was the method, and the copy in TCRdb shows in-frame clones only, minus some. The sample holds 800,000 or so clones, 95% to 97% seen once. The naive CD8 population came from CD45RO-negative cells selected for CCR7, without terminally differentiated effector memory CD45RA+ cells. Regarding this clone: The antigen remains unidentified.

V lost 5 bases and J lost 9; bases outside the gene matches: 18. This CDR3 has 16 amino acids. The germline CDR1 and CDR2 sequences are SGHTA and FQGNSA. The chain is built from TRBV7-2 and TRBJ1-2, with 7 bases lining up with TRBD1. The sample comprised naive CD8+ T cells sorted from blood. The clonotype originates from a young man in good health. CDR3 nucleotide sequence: TGTGCCAGCAGCCTAGGGAGACAGGGAAGTATGGGGAGCTACACCTTC. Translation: CASSLGRQGSMGSYTF.